This TCR beta chain was identified in a study of T cell responses to AZD1222 COVID-19 vaccine. TCRdb's copy holds only in-frame clones and misses some; the assay was immunoSEQ multiplex PCR. In the table there are 150,000 or so clones, about 92% of which are singletons. CDR1 and CDR2 (germline): LNHDA, SQIVND (reference sequence). The CDR3 is 17 amino acids. V lost 5 bases and J lost 4; bases outside the gene matches: 6. This clone came up a few times. This rearrangement joins TRBV19 to TRBJ2-6, with 12 bases identical to TRBD2. Here the sequenced sample was peripheral blood, taken on day 0 of AZD1222 vaccination. This sequence originates from an adult in good health. The DNA for the CDR3 is TGTGCCAGTAGTCACCTAGCGGGGGGGCGAGGGGCCAACGTCCTGACTTTC. This gives the protein CASSHLAGGRGANVLTF.